The 27 T cell receptor beta chains in this list originate from one sample, sequenced in a study of blood T cells in healthy people across ages. The authors ran a second PCR of 7 to 11 cycles using a sample-barcoded 5' primer and a J-beta primer mix. TCRdb fed the 5' RACE reads into MiXCR, producing one record per CDR3 protein. The table includes 1,100,000 or so distinct CDR3 sequences, 45% detected once. The sequenced sample consisted of blood. Every receptor here comes from a woman aged 55-70 years in good health.

This chain connects TRBV19 to TRBJ1-5, with D perhaps matching TRBD1 (6 bases). The CDR3 is made up of 16 amino acids. In germline, CDR1 is LNHDA, CDR2 SQIVND (reference sequence). The V and J ends lost 7 bases and 2 bases respectively, with 18 bases between them. The CDR3, as DNA: TGTGCCAGTAAACCCTACGACAGGAAAGGCAATCAGCCCCAGCATTTT. Residues: CASKPYDRKGNQPQHF.

The genes are TRBV20-1 and TRBJ2-2, with D maybe TRBD2 (5 bases). In germline, CDR1 is DFQATT, CDR2 SNEGSKA (reference sequence). Deletions cut 0 bases from V and 1 base from J, with 9 bases between. The CDR3 extends over 15 amino acids. CDR3: CSARDSGKNTGELFF. CDR3 DNA: TGCAGTGCTAGAGATTCGGGGAAGAACACCGGGGAGCTGTTTTTT.

In this sample, this clonotype turned up a few times. The J gene is TRBJ2-4, the V gene TRBV10-3, with 10 nucleotides matching TRBD1. Unmatched junction bases numbered 3, after V lost 0 bases and J lost 1 base. Per the germline V gene, CDR1 is ENHRY and CDR2 is SYGVKD. This CDR3 is 17 amino acids long. The CDR3 DNA is TGTGCCATCAGTGAGTCGGGACAGGGGCTGGCCAAAAACATTCAGTACTTC. Its translation: CAISESGQGLAKNIQYF.

The chain recombines TRBV3-1 with TRBJ2-1, with D perhaps matching TRBD1 or TRBD2 (7 bases each). Per the germline V gene, CDR1 is LGHDT and CDR2 is YNNKEL (reference sequence). The CDR3 length is 17 residues. Trimming stripped 0 bases from V and 9 bases from J, with 21 bases between. This chain's CDR3 is CASSQDGGQGGTTEQFF. CDR3 nucleotide sequence: TGTGCCAGCAGCCAAGATGGGGGGCAGGGGGGGACCACTGAGCAGTTCTTC.

CDR3 bases: TGTGCCAGCAGCTTAGGACTGCCGCCCTACAATGAGCAGTACTTC. This sequence encodes CASSLGLPPYNEQYF. The chain employs TRBV7-2 and TRBJ2-1, with D unclear. TRBJ2-7 matches the DNA end more closely, so the J call is doubtful. The germline CDR1 and CDR2 sequences are SGHTA and FQGNSA. The CDR3 is 15 amino acids.

The rearrangement joins TRBV3-1 to TRBJ2-4; D ambiguous. Matching the DNA end better, TRBJ2-7 makes the J call doubtful. The CDR3 covers 14 residues. Looked up from germline, CDR1 is LGHDT and CDR2 is YNNKEL (reference sequence). The CDR3 coding sequence is TGTGCCAGCAGCCAAGCGATCAGGTCCTACGAGCAGTACTTC. Translated: CASSQAIRSYEQYF.

This clonotype has a handful of counts. This sequence joins TRBV20-1 and TRBJ2-1; tentative D call: TRBD1 (6 bases). Looked up from germline, CDR1 is DFQATT and CDR2 is SNEGSKA (reference sequence). V was shortened by 3 bases and J by 5 bases, with 11 bases between the two germline ends. CDR3 length: 13 amino acids. The CDR3 loop is CSASWTENNEQFF. The CDR3 nucleotides read TGCAGTGCTAGCTGGACAGAAAACAATGAGCAGTTCTTC.

The V and J genes are TRBV9 and TRBJ2-1; 9 positions agree with TRBD1. Germline V gives CDR1 SGDLS, CDR2 YYNGEE. Trimming cost V 2 bases and J 6 bases; bases outside gene matches: 9. The CDR3 is made up of 16 amino acids. CDR3 bases: TGTGCCAGCAGCGTCCCTGGGACAGGGAGGATCAATGAGCAGTTCTTC. It translates to CASSVPGTGRINEQFF.

V is TRBV13 and J is TRBJ2-1; 8 bases are a match to TRBD1. The germline V gene encodes CDR1 PRHDT and CDR2 FYEKMQ (reference sequence). The CDR3 loop spans 15 amino acids. Trimming removed 8 bases from V and 13 bases from J; junction bases left unmatched: 19. This CDR3 reads CASSGRDRNQETQFF. CDR3 nucleotide sequence: TGTGCCAGCTCCGGTCGGGACAGGAACCAAGAGACCCAGTTCTTC.

This clonotype was counted a few times. The genes are TRBV20-1 and TRBJ2-3, with D possibly matching TRBD1 (6 bases). Trimming stripped 0 bases from V and 2 bases from J, with 12 bases between. Germline-derived CDR1 and CDR2 are DFQATT and SNEGSKA (reference sequence). This CDR3 contains 15 residues. CDR3 protein: CSARDYRASTDTQYF. CDR3 in DNA: TGCAGTGCTAGAGATTACAGGGCTTCCACAGATACGCAGTATTTT.

The V gene is TRBV20-1, the J gene TRBJ2-5, with 13 bases fitting TRBD2. CDR1 and CDR2 (germline): DFQATT, SNEGSKA (reference sequence). The CDR3 covers 13 residues. The V gene end was trimmed by 6 bases and the J gene end by 5 bases; junction bases not matched to a gene: 3. The CDR3 DNA follows: TGCAGTGCCGGGACTAGCGGGACGGAGACCCAGTACTTC. It is translated as CSAGTSGTETQYF.

This clonotype was seen only a few times. The chain couples TRBV12-3 or TRBV12-4 to TRBJ2-7; possible D gene TRBD1, 5 bases. The CDR3 runs to 17 residues. Trimming took off 4 bases at V and 4 bases at J, with 23 bases between the two ends. CDR3 amino acids: CASSSFPLRARVYEQYF. The CDR3 DNA follows: TGTGCCAGCAGTTCCTTTCCCTTACGGGCCAGGGTGTACGAGCAGTACTTC.

V gene TRBV24-1 combines with J gene TRBJ2-1; D may be TRBD2 (6 bases). Trimming cost V 5 bases and J 6 bases, with 16 bases left between them. This CDR3 is built from 15 residues. Germline V CDR1 and CDR2: KGHDR, SFDVKD. This CDR3 reads CATSGRARGGNEQFF. In DNA form, the CDR3 reads TGTGCCACCAGTGGGAGGGCCAGAGGAGGCAATGAGCAGTTCTTC.

This clonotype has a handful of counts. The chain combines TRBV29-1 with TRBJ2-7; either TRBD1 or TRBD2 may fit D (6 bases each). Germline CDR1 is SQVTM and CDR2 is ANQGSEA. This CDR3 is built from 13 residues. Trimming pared 5 bases from V and 5 bases from J, leaving 16 bases between. In nucleotides, the CDR3 is TGCAGCGTTCGGGGGCGCCTTAAAGACGAGCAGTACTTC. Translating gives CSVRGRLKDEQYF.

The V and J genes are TRBV6-1 and TRBJ2-7, with 8 bases that match TRBD1. In germline, CDR1 is MNHNS, CDR2 SASEGT. The CDR3 extends over 14 amino acids. The V and J ends lost 2 bases and 3 bases, in that order; junction bases with no gene match: 3. CDR3 nucleotides: TGTGCCAGCAGTGAACGGACAGGGTACTACGAGCAGTACTTC. It encodes CASSERTGYYEQYF.

V usage is TRBV5-1 and J usage is TRBJ2-2; 13 nucleotides agree with TRBD2. Trimming at V came to 4 bases and at J to 4 bases, leaving 10 bases not matched to a gene. Germline CDR1 is SGHRS and CDR2 is YFSETQ. The CDR3 spans 18 residues. CDR3 in amino acids: CASSLRTSGSTGTGELFF. The CDR3, as DNA: TGCGCCAGCAGCCTCCGGACTAGCGGGAGTACGGGCACCGGGGAGCTGTTTTTT.

The CDR3 DNA sequence: TGTGCCAGCGGAGACAGTGTTCGTAATAGAGCCAAAAACATTCAGTACTTC. This encodes CASGDSVRNRAKNIQYF. This sequence joins TRBV11-2 and TRBJ2-4; a possible D gene is TRBD1 (5 bases). The CDR3 totals 17 residues. Trimming left V 8 bases short and J 0 bases short, with 20 bases between. Germline lookup yields CDR1 SGHAT and CDR2 FQNNGV.

In the case of this clonotype: Relative to the germline gene, one junction end is altered; a read error may explain this. The chain links TRBV25-1 to TRBJ1-2; unclear D gene. From germline, CDR1 is MGHDK and CDR2 SYGVNS. The CDR3 has 13 residues. The CDR3 bases are TGTGCCGGCAGTCCGGGCCTCGGTGGTGGCTACACCTTC. Translated, it gives CAGSPGLGGGYTF.

This clonotype was detected a few times. The rearrangement joins TRBV3-1 to TRBJ2-7, with a possible D match to TRBD1 (6 bases). V lost 4 bases and J 3 bases, leaving 16 bases between the germline ends. Germline CDR1 LGHDT, CDR2 YNNKEL (reference sequence). The CDR3 is 15 residues long. The CDR3: CASSLVAGTNYEQYF. CDR3 DNA sequence: TGTGCCAGCAGCCTCGTCGCCGGGACAAACTACGAGCAGTACTTC.

This clonotype was counted only a few times. The chain has TRBV28 and TRBJ2-3; possible D gene TRBD1, 6 bases. From germline, CDR1 is MDHEN and CDR2 SYDVKM. Trimming removed 5 bases at V and 4 bases at J, with 16 bases between. CDR3 length equals 15 residues. The chain's CDR3 is CASSPPLDRSDTQYF. CDR3 sequence (DNA): TGTGCCAGCAGTCCCCCCCTGGACAGATCAGATACGCAGTATTTT.

This clonotype has just a few counts. The chain couples TRBV10-3 to TRBJ2-1; TRBD2 agrees at 10 bases. The length of the CDR3 is 15 residues. V trimming: 6 bases; J trimming: 7 bases; junction bases outside the gene matches: 9. Germline-derived CDR1 and CDR2 are ENHRY and SYGVKD. CDR3 sequence reads: CAIRSREREGNEQFF. The CDR3 nucleotides are TGTGCCATCAGGTCTAGGGAGCGGGAGGGGAATGAGCAGTTCTTC.

This clonotype was detected a few times. The genes are TRBV24-1 and TRBJ2-6; D not resolved. The ends were cut back, 2 bases at V and 3 bases at J, with 19 bases in the middle. The CDR3 runs to 19 residues. Germline lookup yields CDR1 KGHDR and CDR2 SFDVKD. The CDR3, as DNA: TGTGCCACCAGTGATTCGTTTTCACCCAAGACGGGTGGGGCCAACGTCCTGACTTTC. It specifies CATSDSFSPKTGGANVLTF.

This rearrangement joins TRBV7-2 to TRBJ2-5; D perhaps matches TRBD2 (6 bases). The closer fit of TRBJ2-7 to the DNA end suggests the J call may be wrong. CDR1 SGHTA and CDR2 FQGNSA come from the germline V gene. This CDR3 is built from 13 residues. CDR3 sequence: CASSLRLVLEQYF. CDR3 in DNA: TGTGCCAGCAGCTTGCGACTAGTTCTCGAGCAGTACTTC.

V usage is TRBV7-9 and J usage is TRBJ2-7; 9 nucleotides align to TRBD2. The end of the DNA aligns better with TRBJ2-5, so the J call may be wrong. The CDR3 is 14 residues long. CDR1 is SEHNR and CDR2 is FQNEAQ in the germline V gene (reference sequence). This chain's CDR3 is CASSDSGSPETQYF. CDR3 bases: TGTGCCAGCAGCGATAGCGGGAGCCCAGAGACCCAGTACTTC.

This rearrangement joins TRBV24-1 to TRBJ2-3; 7 nucleotides line up with TRBD1. Germline CDR1 KGHDR, CDR2 SFDVKD. V gave up 3 bases and J gave up 1 base; unmatched junction bases: 0. CDR3 length: 14 residues. CDR3 sequence: CATSDTGGTDTQYF. The CDR3 DNA reads TGTGCCACCAGTGATACAGGGGGCACAGATACGCAGTATTTT.

The chain has TRBV7-2 and TRBJ2-1, with D maybe TRBD1 (6 bases). V was cut by 1 base and J by 9 bases, with 13 bases left in between. Germline V lookup: CDR1 SGHTA, CDR2 FQGNSA. CDR3 length equals 14 residues. CDR3 sequence reads: CASSLDRVLIEQFF. The CDR3 DNA reads as TGTGCCAGCAGCTTAGACAGGGTTCTTATTGAGCAGTTCTTC. The entire variable domain, with the rest obtained from reference TRBV7-2 and TRBJ2-1, is as follows: GAGVSQSPSNKVTEKGKDVELRCDPISGHTALYWYRQSLGQGLEFLIYFQGNSAPDKSGLPSDRFSAERTGGSVSTLTIQRTQQEDSAVYLCASSLDRVLIEQFFGPGTRLTVL.

The CDR3 nucleotides are TGTGCCAGCCCCTGGCGAGATGAGCAGTTCTTC. This sequence encodes CASPWRDEQFF. The gene calls are TRBV27 and TRBJ2-1; D not resolved. CDR3 length equals 11 residues. The germline V gene has CDR1 MNHEY and CDR2 SMNVEV (reference sequence). Trimming removed 8 bases at V and 8 bases at J, with 10 bases between.